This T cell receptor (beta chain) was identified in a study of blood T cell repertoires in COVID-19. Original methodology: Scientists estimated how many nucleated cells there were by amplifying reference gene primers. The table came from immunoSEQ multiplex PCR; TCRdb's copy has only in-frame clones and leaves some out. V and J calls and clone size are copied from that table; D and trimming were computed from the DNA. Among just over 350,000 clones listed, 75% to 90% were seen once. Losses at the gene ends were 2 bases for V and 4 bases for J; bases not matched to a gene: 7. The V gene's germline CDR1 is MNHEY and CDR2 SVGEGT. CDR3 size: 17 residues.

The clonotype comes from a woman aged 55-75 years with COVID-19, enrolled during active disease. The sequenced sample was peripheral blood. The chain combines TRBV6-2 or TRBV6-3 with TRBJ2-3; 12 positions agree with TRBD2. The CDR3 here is CASSYPSSGGASDTQYF. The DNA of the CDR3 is TGTGCCAGCAGTTACCCCTCTAGCGGGGGGGCTTCAGATACGCAGTATTTT.